A selection of T cell receptor beta chains follows, all from one sample in a study of T cell repertoires in cytomegalovirus infection. These receptors have no known antigen. MiXCR, run by TCRdb on the reads, gives a single entry per CDR3 protein. This table holds approximately 260,000 distinct CDR3 sequences, approximately 22% found once. Sequenced here: cultured PBMCs, sampled from culture after CMV antigen stimulation. These receptor sequences come from a human donor in good health (CMV status not recorded). Some clones in this sample may be carry-over from other donors' samples. Each CDR3 is given without its conserved first and last residue. Only part of the rows carry a size: once, few, many, or a class if the clone is expanded.

TRBV6-2/TRBV6-3	few	TRBJ2-1	ASSQRELAGGYSSYNEQF
TRBV7-9	.	TRBJ1-2	ASSFTAGGESYT
TRBV28	many	TRBJ1-3	ATRTGTGAGNTIY
TRBV7-9	many	TRBJ2-5	ASIPRASGNETQY
TRBV27	.	TRBJ2-1	ASSAAGTGTFEQF
TRBV7-2	.	TRBJ1-1	ASSLQGQGNFLTEAF
TRBV12-3/TRBV12-4	many	TRBJ1-1	ASREQDENTEAF
TRBV7-9	many	TRBJ2-3	ASRVKSTDTQY
TRBV7-2	many	TRBJ2-1	ASTPGLANNEQF
TRBV5-1	few	TRBJ2-1	ASFLSEANEQF
TRBV27	few	TRBJ2-1	ASSEAGYNEQF
TRBV6-2/TRBV6-3	many	TRBJ2-3	ASSRPSTIAGITDTQY
TRBV12-3/TRBV12-4	once	TRBJ2-3	ASSLGGRGVDTQY
TRBV18	.	TRBJ1-2	ASSPTGHGYT
TRBV28	many	TRBJ1-2	ASSELRGFNYGYT
TRBV5-1	.	TRBJ1-4	ASRPGAVNEKLF
TRBV18	.	TRBJ2-1	ASSPSLTSGRSYSTYNEQF
TRBV29-1	.	TRBJ2-3	SARRGGSGGSTDTQY
TRBV7-8	few	TRBJ2-1	ASSTSYNEQF
TRBV7-3	few	TRBJ2-3	ASSPQGQGRDTQY
TRBV28	few	TRBJ2-6	ASSSGGGFGGANVLT
TRBV27	.	TRBJ2-2	ASSSLLAALDELF
TRBV28	few	TRBJ2-1	ATATSEDPSSYNEQF
TRBV6-2/TRBV6-3	few	TRBJ1-1	ASSRQGVVEAF
TRBV11-2	.	TRBJ2-3	ASSPGAGRDTQY
TRBV11-2	.	TRBJ2-3	ASSLGGVNTDTQY
TRBV28	few	TRBJ1-2	ASSRYTIPGYT
TRBV7-6	many	TRBJ2-3	ASSLDGSRLAGSNTDTQY
TRBV24-1	.	TRBJ2-1	ATSDWVDGHNEQF
TRBV12-3/TRBV12-4	few	TRBJ2-1	ASSLGLAALNEQF
TRBV10-3	.	TRBJ2-3	ATLGGREDTQY
TRBV6-2/TRBV6-3	.	TRBJ1-2	ASSISYGYT